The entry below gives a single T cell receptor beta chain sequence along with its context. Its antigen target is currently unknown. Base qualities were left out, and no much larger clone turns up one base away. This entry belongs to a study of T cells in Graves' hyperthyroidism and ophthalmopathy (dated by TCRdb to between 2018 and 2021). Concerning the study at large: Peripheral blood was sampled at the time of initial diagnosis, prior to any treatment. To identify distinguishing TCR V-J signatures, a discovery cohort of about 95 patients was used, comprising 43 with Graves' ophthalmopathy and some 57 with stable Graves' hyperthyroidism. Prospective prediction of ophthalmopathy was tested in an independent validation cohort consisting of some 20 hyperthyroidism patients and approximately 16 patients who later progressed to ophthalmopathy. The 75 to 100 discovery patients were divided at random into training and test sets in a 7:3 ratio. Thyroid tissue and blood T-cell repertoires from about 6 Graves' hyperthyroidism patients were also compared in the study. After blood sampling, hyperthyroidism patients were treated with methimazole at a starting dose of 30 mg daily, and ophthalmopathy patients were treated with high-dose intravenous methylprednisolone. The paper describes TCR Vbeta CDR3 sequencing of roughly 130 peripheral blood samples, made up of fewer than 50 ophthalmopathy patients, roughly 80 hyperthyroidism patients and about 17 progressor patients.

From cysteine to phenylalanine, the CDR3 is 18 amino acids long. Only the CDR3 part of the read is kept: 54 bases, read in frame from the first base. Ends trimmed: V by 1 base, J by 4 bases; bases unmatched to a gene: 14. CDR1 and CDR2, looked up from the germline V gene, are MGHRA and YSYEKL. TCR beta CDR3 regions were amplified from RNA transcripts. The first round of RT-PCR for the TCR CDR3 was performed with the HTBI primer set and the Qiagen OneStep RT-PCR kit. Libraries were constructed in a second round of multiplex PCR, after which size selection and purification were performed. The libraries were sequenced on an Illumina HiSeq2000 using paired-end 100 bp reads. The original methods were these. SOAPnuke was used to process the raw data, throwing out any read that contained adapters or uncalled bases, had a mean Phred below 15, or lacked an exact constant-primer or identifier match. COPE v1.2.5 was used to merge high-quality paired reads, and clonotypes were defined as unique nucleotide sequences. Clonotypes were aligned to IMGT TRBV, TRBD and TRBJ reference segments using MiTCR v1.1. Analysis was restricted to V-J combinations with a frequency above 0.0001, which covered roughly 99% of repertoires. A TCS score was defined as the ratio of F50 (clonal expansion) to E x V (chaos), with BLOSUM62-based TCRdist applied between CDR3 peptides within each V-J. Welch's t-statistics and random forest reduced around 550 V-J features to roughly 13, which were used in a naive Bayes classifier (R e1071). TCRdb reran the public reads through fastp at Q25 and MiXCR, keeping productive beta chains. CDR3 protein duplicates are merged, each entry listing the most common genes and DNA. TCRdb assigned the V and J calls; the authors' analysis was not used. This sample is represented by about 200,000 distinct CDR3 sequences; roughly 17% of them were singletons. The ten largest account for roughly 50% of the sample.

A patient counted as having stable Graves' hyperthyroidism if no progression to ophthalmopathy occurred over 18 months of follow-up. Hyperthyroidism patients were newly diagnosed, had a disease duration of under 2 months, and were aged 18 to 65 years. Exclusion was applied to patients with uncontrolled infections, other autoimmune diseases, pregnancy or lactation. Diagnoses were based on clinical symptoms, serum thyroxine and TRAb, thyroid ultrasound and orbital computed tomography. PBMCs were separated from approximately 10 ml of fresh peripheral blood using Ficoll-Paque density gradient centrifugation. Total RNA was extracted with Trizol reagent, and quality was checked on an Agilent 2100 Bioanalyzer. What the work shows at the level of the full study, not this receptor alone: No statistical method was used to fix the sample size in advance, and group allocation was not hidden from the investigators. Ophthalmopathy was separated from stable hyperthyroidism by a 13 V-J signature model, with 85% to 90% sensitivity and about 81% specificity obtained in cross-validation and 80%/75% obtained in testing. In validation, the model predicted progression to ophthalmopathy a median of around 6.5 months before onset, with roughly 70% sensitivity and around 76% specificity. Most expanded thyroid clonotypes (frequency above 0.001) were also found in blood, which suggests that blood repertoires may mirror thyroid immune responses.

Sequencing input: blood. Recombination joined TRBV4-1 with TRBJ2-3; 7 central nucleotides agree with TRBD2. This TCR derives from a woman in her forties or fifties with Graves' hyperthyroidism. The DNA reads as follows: TGCGCCAGCAGCCAAGCAGAGTTTGGCGGGAGAGGCGCAGATACGCAGTATTTT. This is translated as CASSQAEFGGRGADTQYF.